Listed here are 25 T cell receptor beta chains from one sample, sequenced in a study of T-cell reconstitution after alpha-beta-depleted transplantation in children. A TCRbeta library incorporating unique molecular identifiers was prepared. One entry per CDR3 protein, called by TCRdb with MiXCR from the PCR reads. Seen here are roughly 300,000 distinct CDR3 sequences, roughly 11% observed once, and the top ten hold around 24%. The source material was peripheral blood, sampled 180 days after TCRalphabeta/CD19-depleted stem cell transplant. These receptors all come from a male patient aged 2-9 years who had a stem cell transplant for chronic granulomatous disease, so the T cells may come from the graft donor.

This clonotype was detected ten times or more. V and J are TRBV9 and TRBJ2-1; D possibly corresponds to TRBD2 (6 bases). The V gene lost 3 bases and the J gene lost 2 bases, with 12 bases spanning the gap. The CDR3 consists of 15 residues. Germline loops: CDR1 SGDLS, CDR2 YYNGEE. The chain's CDR3 is CASSAGDGTYNEQFF. The CDR3 DNA follows: TGTGCCAGCAGCGCGGGAGACGGGACCTACAATGAGCAGTTCTTC.

Many counts were recorded for this clonotype. The gene calls are TRBV5-1 and TRBJ2-1, with D possibly called TRBD1 or TRBD2 (5 bases each). This CDR3 is 15 amino acids long. The germline CDR1 and CDR2 sequences are SGHRS and YFSETQ. Trimming stripped 3 bases from V and 8 bases from J, with 18 bases between. Written as DNA, the CDR3 is TGCGCCAGCAGCTCGCGGGCAGGGTTAGGTGATGAGCAGTTCTTC. The encoded protein is CASSSRAGLGDEQFF.

This clonotype was seen many times. The DNA of the CDR3 is TGTGCCAGCAGCTTAGAATGGTTAGGCCGTCCCCCAGCGGATCAACAGTACTTC. Translation gives CASSLEWLGRPPADQQYF. V is TRBV11-2 and J is TRBJ2-7, with D possibly matching TRBD2 (5 bases). The CDR3 loop spans 18 amino acids. CDR1 and CDR2 from the germline V gene are SGHAT and FQNNGV. V lost 0 bases and J 10 bases, leaving 28 bases between the germline ends.

A remark on this clonotype: It may be a read error: a sequence one base away is much more abundant. This CDR3 is missing its conserved last phenylalanine or tryptophan, likely due to a read error. This sequence joins TRBV5-5 and TRBJ2-7; no definite D call. The germline V and J ends were trimmed by 0 bases and 3 bases, with 10 bases remaining between them. CDR3 length equals 14 residues. CDR1 is SGHKS, CDR2 YYEKEE, per germline (reference sequence). For the CDR3, the DNA is TGTGCCAGCAGCTTGGTCCTGTGGGACTACGAGCAGTACATC. Encoded protein: CASSLVLWDYEQYI.

The chain uses TRBV28 and TRBJ1-5, with D possibly matching TRBD1 (6 bases). The CDR3 extends over 15 amino acids. Germline assignment: CDR1 MDHEN and CDR2 SYDVKM. Trimming removed 3 bases at V and 0 bases at J, with 9 bases between. The CDR3 sequence is CASSLTDSSNQPQHF. CDR3 bases: TGTGCCAGCAGTTTGACGGACAGTAGCAATCAGCCCCAGCATTTT. Filled out from reference TRBV28 and TRBJ1-5, the complete variable domain reads DVKVTQSSRYLVKRTGEKVFLECVQDMDHENMFWYRQDPGLGLRLIYFSYDVKMKEKGDIPEGYSVSREKKERFSLILESASTNQTSMYLCASSLTDSSNQPQHFGDGTRLSIL.

This clonotype occurred many times. The gene calls are TRBV20-1 and TRBJ1-4; a weak D match, TRBD1 (6 bases). Germline values: CDR1 DFQATT, CDR2 SNEGSKA (reference sequence). V gave up 6 bases and J gave up 11 bases, with 16 bases separating them. This CDR3 comprises 12 residues. The CDR3 spells CSASDRKLKLFF. In DNA form, the CDR3 reads TGCAGTGCAAGCGACAGGAAGCTTAAACTGTTTTTT.

This clonotype was detected ten times or more. The gene calls are TRBV25-1 and TRBJ1-1, with D uncertain. Per the germline V gene, CDR1 is MGHDK and CDR2 is SYGVNS. The CDR3 contains 13 residues. V gave up 1 base and J gave up 0 bases, with 3 bases separating them. The DNA for the CDR3 is TGTGCCAGCAGTGAATTTTTGAACACTGAAGCTTTCTTT. As protein: CASSEFLNTEAFF.

The table lists this clonotype with many counts. This chain connects TRBV29-1 to TRBJ2-1; TRBD2 agrees at 7 bases. Germline trimming cut 4 bases from V and 1 base from J; bases unmatched to any gene: 10. The CDR3 contains 16 residues. From germline, CDR1 is SQVTM and CDR2 ANQGSEA. CDR3 bases: TGCAGCGTTGTTGGGGTAGCGGGCCTTTCCTACAATGAGCAGTTCTTC. It yields the protein CSVVGVAGLSYNEQFF.

Many counts were recorded for this clonotype. This chain connects TRBV7-3 to TRBJ2-1, with 14 bases identical to TRBD2. The CDR3 totals 17 residues. CDR1 SGHTA and CDR2 FQGTGA come from the germline V gene. Trimming at V came to 1 base and at J to 6 bases, leaving 5 bases not matched to a gene. CDR3 DNA sequence: TGTGCCAGCAGCTTAAGTCCCGGACTAGCGGGAGGCAATGAGCAGTTCTTC. Protein product: CASSLSPGLAGGNEQFF.

This clonotype showed up many times. The rearrangement joins TRBV29-1 to TRBJ2-2, with D perhaps matching TRBD1 (6 bases). This CDR3 comprises 15 residues. Trimming cost V 2 bases and J 2 bases, with 12 bases left between them. CDR1 SQVTM and CDR2 ANQGSEA come from the germline V gene. The CDR3 loop is CSVEWGHLNTGELFF. The CDR3 DNA is TGCAGCGTTGAATGGGGACACCTTAACACCGGGGAGCTGTTTTTT.

This clonotype was recorded at least ten times. The chain couples TRBV7-9 to TRBJ1-5; D unresolved. Germline CDR1 reads SEHNR; CDR2 reads FQNEAQ (reference sequence). This CDR3 has 14 residues. Trimming took off 2 bases at V and 3 bases at J, with 8 bases between the two ends. The CDR3 loop is CASSLTEVNQPQHF. The CDR3 DNA reads as TGTGCCAGCAGCTTAACAGAGGTCAATCAGCCCCAGCATTTT.

This clonotype was recorded a few times. An end of the junction does not agree with germline; a read error may underlie this. The chain recombines TRBV14 with TRBJ2-3, with unresolved D. The CDR3 covers 14 residues. Germline CDR1 is SGHDN and CDR2 is FVKESK. CDR3 sequence reads: CASSQEGSKDTQYF. In DNA, the CDR3 is TGTGCCAGCAGCCAAGAGGGAAGCAAAGATACGCAGTATTTT.

There are many counts of this clonotype. V is TRBV3-1 and J is TRBJ2-1; 7 nucleotides align to TRBD1. This CDR3 has 15 residues. CDR1 and CDR2 from the germline V gene are LGHDT and YNNKEL (reference sequence). The J segment lost 4 bases and the V segment lost 4 bases, leaving 7 bases of the junction unmatched. CDR3 sequence: CASSPGTAIYNEQFF. As DNA, the CDR3 is TGTGCCAGCAGCCCCGGGACAGCCATTTACAATGAGCAGTTCTTC.

This clonotype was recorded a few times. The chain carries TRBV6-5 and TRBJ2-5; 9 positions match TRBD2. The trim removed 2 bases at V and 5 bases at J, leaving 9 bases unmatched. Germline V gives CDR1 MNHEY, CDR2 SVGAGI. The CDR3 consists of 16 residues. The CDR3 reads CASSYGWASGKETQYF. CDR3 DNA sequence: TGTGCCAGCAGTTACGGTTGGGCTAGCGGGAAGGAGACCCAGTACTTC.

V usage is TRBV7-9 and J usage is TRBJ2-5; D gene ambiguous. The germline CDR1 and CDR2 sequences are SEHNR and FQNEAQ (reference sequence). The length of the CDR3 is 12 residues. Between the trimmed V and J ends, which lost 7 bases and 5 bases, there was a span of 11 bases. This CDR3 reads CASTSPRETQYF. DNA for the CDR3: TGTGCCAGCACCTCCCCTCGTGAGACCCAGTACTTC.

This clonotype was counted ten times or more. This chain uses TRBV7-8 with TRBJ1-1; unclear D gene. Deletions cut 5 bases from V and 4 bases from J, with 11 bases between. Germline CDR1 SGHVS, CDR2 FQNEAQ. CDR3 length: 13 amino acids. The CDR3, as DNA: TGTGCCAGCAGCCCACGGACGGGCACTGAAGCTTTCTTT. Translation gives CASSPRTGTEAFF.

This chain joins TRBV15 and TRBJ2-4; D ambiguous. The CDR3 consists of 15 residues. Per germline, CDR1 LNHNV and CDR2 YYDKDF (reference sequence). V lost 3 bases, J lost 6 bases, and 15 bases lay in between. DNA of the CDR3: TGTGCCACCAGCAGTTTAAGCCGGTCGATAAACATTCAGTACTTC. This encodes CATSSLSRSINIQYF. Drawing the rest from reference TRBV15 and TRBJ2-4, the complete variable domain is DAMVIQNPRYQVTQFGKPVTLSCSQTLNHNVMYWYQQKSSQAPKLLFHYYDKDFNNEADTPDNFQSRRPNTSFCFLDIRSPGLGDTAMYLCATSSLSRSINIQYFGAGTRLSVL.

This clonotype was counted only a few times. The CDR3 sequence is CASSEYPPTGGETGELFF. DNA for the CDR3: TGTGCCAGCAGTGAATATCCCCCTACAGGGGGCGAGACCGGGGAGCTGTTTTTT. V gene TRBV25-1 combines with J gene TRBJ2-2; TRBD1 matches at 9 bases. Germline-derived CDR1 and CDR2 are MGHDK and SYGVNS. The J segment lost 5 bases and the V segment lost 0 bases, leaving 10 bases of the junction unmatched. CDR3 length equals 18 residues.

Concerning this clonotype itself: A much larger clone lies a single base off, so this may be a read error. The V call is TRBV28, the J call TRBJ2-4; TRBD2 might be the D (6 bases). The CDR3 is 15 amino acids. The V and J ends lost 8 bases and 0 bases respectively, with 14 bases between them. Germline assignment: CDR1 MDHEN and CDR2 SYDVKM. CDR3 protein: CASVGGVLAKNIQYF. For the CDR3, the DNA is TGTGCCAGCGTGGGGGGTGTACTAGCCAAAAACATTCAGTACTTC.

This clonotype was seen ten or more times. The CDR3 DNA follows: TGCAGTGCTAGGTCCGGCGGGACTAATGAAAAACTGTTTTTT. Protein product: CSARSGGTNEKLFF. This chain links TRBV20-1 with TRBJ1-4; D gene ambiguous. CDR3 length: 14 amino acids. V was shortened by 3 bases and J by 2 bases, with 10 bases between the two germline ends. The germline gives CDR1 DFQATT, CDR2 SNEGSKA (reference sequence).

This clonotype was seen repeatedly, ten times or more. The chain couples TRBV12-3 or TRBV12-4 to TRBJ2-5, with TRBD1 identical over 11 bases. V was pared by 6 bases and J by 1 base, with 4 bases of the junction left unmatched. The CDR3 consists of 15 residues. Here the CDR3 reads CASSPGTGGQETQYF. The CDR3 region has the DNA TGTGCCAGCAGCCCCGGGACAGGGGGCCAAGAGACCCAGTACTTC.

This clonotype appeared many times. V usage is TRBV20-1 and J usage is TRBJ2-1, with 9 bases lining up with TRBD2. Germline values: CDR1 DFQATT, CDR2 SNEGSKA (reference sequence). The CDR3 spans 16 residues. The V segment lost 2 bases and the J segment 7 bases; nucleotides outside the gene matches: 12. The CDR3: CSARPLAGLVLNEQFF. The CDR3 region has the DNA TGCAGTGCTAGACCCCTAGCGGGGCTGGTTTTGAATGAGCAGTTCTTC.

This clonotype was observed at least ten times. The chain employs TRBV5-1 and TRBJ2-3; tentatively, D is TRBD2 (5 bases). CDR1 SGHRS and CDR2 YFSETQ come from the germline V gene. The V and J ends lost 5 bases and 5 bases respectively, with 12 bases between them. This CDR3 region has 13 residues. This chain's CDR3 is CASRIDRGDTQYF. CDR3 DNA: TGCGCCAGCAGAATCGACCGGGGAGATACGCAGTATTTT.

This clonotype was found many times. V gene TRBV15 combines with J gene TRBJ2-3, with D possibly being TRBD1 or TRBD2 (5 bases each). Germline CDR1 reads LNHNV; CDR2 reads YYDKDF (reference sequence). The V and J ends lost 5 bases and 0 bases respectively, with 15 bases between them. This CDR3 is built from 16 residues. CDR3 amino acids: CATSGVGALSTDTQYF. The CDR3 DNA follows: TGTGCCACCAGCGGAGTCGGGGCCCTGAGCACAGATACGCAGTATTTT. The variable domain in full, completed from reference TRBV15 and TRBJ2-3, reads DAMVIQNPRYQVTQFGKPVTLSCSQTLNHNVMYWYQQKSSQAPKLLFHYYDKDFNNEADTPDNFQSRRPNTSFCFLDIRSPGLGDTAMYLCATSGVGALSTDTQYFGPGTRLTVL.

Many counts were recorded for this clonotype. The chain has TRBV9 and TRBJ2-6; unclear D gene. The CDR3 is 15 amino acids. V was shortened by 0 bases and J by 4 bases, with 8 bases between the two germline ends. Germline CDR1 and CDR2: SGDLS and YYNGEE. The CDR3 DNA reads as TGTGCCAGCAGCGTAGCGGGTTACGGGGCCAACGTCCTGACTTTC. This gives the protein CASSVAGYGANVLTF.